The 6 T cell receptor beta chains given below trace back to one sample, sequenced in a study of blood T cell repertoires in COVID-19. Libraries were prepared by immunoSEQ multiplex PCR; TCRdb keeps only in-frame clonotypes and omits some of them. Among more than 95,000 clones listed, 75% to 90% were seen once. Sequenced input: peripheral blood. These receptors all stem from a woman of 80 years or more with COVID-19, enrolled during active disease.

This chain links TRBV6-5 with TRBJ2-2; D is undetermined. V lost 4 bases to trimming and J lost 4 bases, with 10 bases between them. Germline-derived CDR1 and CDR2 are MNHEY and SVGAGI. The CDR3 is 14 residues long. This CDR3 reads CASSLEEITGELFF. In DNA, the CDR3 is TGTGCCAGCAGTTTAGAGGAGATCACCGGGGAGCTGTTTTTT.

V usage is TRBV5-4 and J usage is TRBJ2-3, with TRBD1 matching 8 bases. Germline CDR1 is SGHNT and CDR2 is YYREEE (reference sequence). There are 17 residues in the CDR3. V was clipped by 4 bases and J by 1 base; unmatched bases: 11. The CDR3 loop reads CASSPQGASVRTDTQYF. DNA of the CDR3: TGTGCCAGCAGCCCCCAGGGGGCTAGCGTTCGCACAGATACGCAGTATTTT.

This clone has a handful of counts. Its ends do not fully match the called genes, so a read error is possible. J is TRBJ1-6 and V is TRBV4-2; 7 bases are shared with TRBD1. Germline CDR1 and CDR2: LGHNA and YNFKEQ. The CDR3 consists of 15 residues. CDR3 in amino acids: CASSQDYFAGTAVFF. In nucleotides, the CDR3 is TGTGCCAGCAGCCAAGATTATTTCGCCGGGACAGCGGTCTTTTTT.

This clone was recorded once. The chain recombines TRBV5-1 with TRBJ2-5; a weak D match, TRBD1 (5 bases). CDR1 is SGHRS and CDR2 is YFSETQ in the germline V gene. The V and J ends lost 0 bases and 4 bases respectively, with 10 bases between them. CDR3 size: 14 residues. The CDR3 DNA sequence: TGCGCCAGCAGCTTGGGGTTGGGGCCAGAGACCCAGTACTTC. Protein: CASSLGLGPETQYF.

This rearrangement joins TRBV7-7 to TRBJ2-1; D may be TRBD2 (5 bases). This CDR3 has 13 amino acids. Trimming stripped 1 base from V and 7 bases from J, with 8 bases between. Germline loops: CDR1 SSHAT, CDR2 FNYEAQ (reference sequence). CDR3 DNA sequence: TGTGCCAGCAGCTTAGACCGCGGGAATGAGCAGTTCTTC. As protein: CASSLDRGNEQFF.

The rearrangement joins TRBV7-6 to TRBJ2-5; perhaps TRBD1 as D (6 bases). Germline V gives CDR1 SGHVS, CDR2 FNYEAQ. Trimming shortened V by 5 bases and J by 2 bases, and 12 bases separated the two germline ends. The CDR3 loop spans 14 amino acids. The CDR3 DNA reads as TGTGCCAGCAGCAGGGACCAGGGGCAAGAGACCCAGTACTTC. Translated, it gives CASSRDQGQETQYF.